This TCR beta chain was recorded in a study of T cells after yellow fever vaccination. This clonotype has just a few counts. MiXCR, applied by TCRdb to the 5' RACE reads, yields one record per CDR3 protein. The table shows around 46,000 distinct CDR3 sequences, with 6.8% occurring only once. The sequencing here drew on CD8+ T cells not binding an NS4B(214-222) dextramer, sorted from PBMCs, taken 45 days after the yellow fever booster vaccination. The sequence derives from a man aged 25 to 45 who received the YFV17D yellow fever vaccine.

The CDR3 DNA follows: TGTGCCAGCAGCCCGAGCGGAGGTCTATACGAGCAGTACTTC. Protein sequence: CASSPSGGLYEQYF. The J gene is TRBJ2-7, the V gene TRBV9; the D gene is possibly TRBD2 (5 bases). The CDR3 has 14 residues. Trimming cost V 4 bases and J 4 bases, with 15 bases left between them. CDR1 SGDLS and CDR2 YYNGEE come from the germline V gene.